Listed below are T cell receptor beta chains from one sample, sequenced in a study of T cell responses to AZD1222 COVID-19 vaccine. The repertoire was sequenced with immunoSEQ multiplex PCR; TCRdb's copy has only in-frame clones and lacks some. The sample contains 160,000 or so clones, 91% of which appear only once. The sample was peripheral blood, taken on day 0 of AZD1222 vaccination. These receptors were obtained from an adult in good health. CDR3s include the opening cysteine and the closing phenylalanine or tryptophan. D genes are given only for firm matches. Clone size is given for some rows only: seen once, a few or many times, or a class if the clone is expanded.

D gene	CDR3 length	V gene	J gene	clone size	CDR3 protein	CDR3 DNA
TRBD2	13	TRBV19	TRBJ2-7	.	CASSSGITYEQYF	TGTGCCAGTTCTAGCGGGATCACATACGAGCAGTACTTC
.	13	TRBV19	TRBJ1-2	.	CASRLGQLDGYTF	TGTGCCAGTAGACTGGGCCAGTTGGATGGCTACACCTTC
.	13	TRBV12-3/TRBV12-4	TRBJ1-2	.	CASSPTDFSGYTF	TGTGCCAGCAGTCCGACAGATTTCAGTGGCTACACCTTC
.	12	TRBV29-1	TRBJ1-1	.	CSADRGNTEAFF	TGCAGCGCCGACAGAGGGAACACTGAAGCTTTCTTT
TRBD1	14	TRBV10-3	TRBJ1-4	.	CAIKPGGPNEKLFF	TGTGCCATCAAACCAGGGGGACCTAATGAAAAACTGTTTTTT
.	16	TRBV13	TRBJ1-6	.	CASSLKPRQLNSPLHF	TGTGCCAGCAGCTTAAAGCCTCGACAGCTAAATTCACCCCTCCACTTT
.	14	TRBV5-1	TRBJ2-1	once	CASSFEPVGDEQFF	TGCGCCAGCAGCTTTGAACCGGTAGGGGATGAGCAGTTCTTC
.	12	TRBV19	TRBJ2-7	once	CASSMTNYEQYF	TGTGCCAGTAGTATGACCAACTACGAGCAGTACTTC
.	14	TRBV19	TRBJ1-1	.	CASSIGGLGTEAFF	TGTGCCAGTAGTATAGGTGGACTGGGGACTGAAGCTTTCTTT
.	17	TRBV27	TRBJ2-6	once	CASRKGQVHSGANVLTF	TGTGCCAGCAGAAAAGGGCAGGTGCACTCTGGGGCCAACGTCCTGACTTTC
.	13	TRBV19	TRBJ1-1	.	CASNHLQGVEAFF	TGTGCCAGTAACCACCTTCAGGGAGTGGAAGCTTTCTTT
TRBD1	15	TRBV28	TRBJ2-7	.	CASSSPTGNPYEQYF	TGTGCCAGCAGTTCCCCGACAGGGAACCCCTACGAGCAGTACTTC
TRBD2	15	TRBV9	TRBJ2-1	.	CASSGLAGDYNEQFF	TGTGCCAGCAGCGGACTAGCGGGCGACTACAATGAGCAGTTCTTC
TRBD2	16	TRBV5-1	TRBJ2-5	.	CASSLALSGGGETQYF	TGCGCCAGCAGCTTGGCCCTTAGCGGGGGAGGGGAGACCCAGTACTTC
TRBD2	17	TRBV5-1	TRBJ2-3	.	CASSSIPGLGATDTQYF	TGCGCCAGCAGCTCCATTCCGGGACTAGGGGCGACTGATACGCAGTATTTT
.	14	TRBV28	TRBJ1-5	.	CASSNLGGNQPQHF	TGTGCCAGCAGTAATCTAGGGGGGAATCAGCCCCAGCATTTT
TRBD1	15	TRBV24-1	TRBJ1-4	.	CATKARDRDYEKLFF	TGTGCCACCAAAGCCCGGGACAGGGATTATGAAAAACTGTTTTTT
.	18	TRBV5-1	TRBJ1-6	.	CASSPYARGPRVNSPLHF	TGCGCCAGCAGCCCCTACGCGAGAGGCCCCAGGGTCAATTCACCCCTCCACTTT
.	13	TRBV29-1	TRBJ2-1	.	CSVVGWSYNEQFF	TGCAGCGTTGTCGGATGGAGTTACAATGAGCAGTTCTTC
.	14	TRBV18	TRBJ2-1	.	CASSPTWVHNEQFF	TGTGCCAGCTCCCCAACGTGGGTCCACAATGAGCAGTTCTTC
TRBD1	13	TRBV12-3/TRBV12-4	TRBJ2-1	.	CASTLDRDNEQFF	TGTGCCAGCACCCTCGACAGGGACAATGAGCAGTTCTTC
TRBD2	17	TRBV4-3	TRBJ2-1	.	CASSQLPSGNSYNEQFF	TGCGCCAGCAGCCAACTACCGAGCGGGAACTCCTACAATGAGCAGTTCTTC
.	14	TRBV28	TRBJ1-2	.	CASNPDRVRPGYTF	TGTGCCAGCAATCCTGACAGAGTTCGACCTGGCTACACCTTC
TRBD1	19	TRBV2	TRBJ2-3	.	CASSEVIRGTDDSTDTQYF	TGTGCCAGCAGTGAAGTTATTAGGGGGACAGACGATAGCACAGATACGCAGTATTTT
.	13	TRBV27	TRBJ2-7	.	CASSRTASYEQYF	TGTGCCAGCAGCCGCACAGCGTCCTACGAGCAGTACTTC
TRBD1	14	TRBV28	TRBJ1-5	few	CASSVTGPNQPQHF	TGTGCCAGCAGCGTGACAGGGCCCAATCAGCCCCAGCATTTT
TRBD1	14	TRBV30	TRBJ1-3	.	CAWTGQGIGNTIYF	TGTGCCTGGACGGGACAGGGGATTGGAAACACCATATATTTT
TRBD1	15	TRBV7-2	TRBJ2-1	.	CASSFRQGFVNEQFF	TGTGCCAGCAGCTTTAGACAGGGGTTCGTCAATGAGCAGTTCTTC
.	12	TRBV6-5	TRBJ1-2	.	CASSSGAGVLIF	TGTGCCAGCAGTTCGGGGGCAGGGGTATTGATCTTC
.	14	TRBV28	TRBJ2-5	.	CASRVGGSNVAQYF	TGTGCCAGCAGGGTAGGGGGTAGCAATGTGGCCCAGTACTTC
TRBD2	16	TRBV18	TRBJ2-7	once	CASSPGSSGGAYEQYF	TGTGCCAGCTCACCAGGGTCTAGCGGGGGTGCCTACGAGCAGTACTTC
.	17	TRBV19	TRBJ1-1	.	CASSPRQASPMNTEAFF	TGTGCCAGTAGTCCCCGACAGGCCTCCCCTATGAACACTGAAGCTTTCTTT
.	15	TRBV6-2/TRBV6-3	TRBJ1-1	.	CASSYSTAANTEAFF	TGTGCCAGCAGTTACTCGACCGCTGCGAACACTGAAGCTTTCTTT
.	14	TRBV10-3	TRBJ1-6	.	CAISGNQPNSPLHF	TGTGCCATCAGTGGGAACCAGCCCAATTCACCCCTCCACTTT
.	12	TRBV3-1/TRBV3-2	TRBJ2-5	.	CASSQAGETQYF	TGTGCCAGCAGCCAAGCCGGTGAGACCCAGTACTTC